This T cell receptor (beta chain) was recovered during a study of blood T cell repertoires in COVID-19. This table comes from immunoSEQ multiplex PCR, and its TCRdb copy is limited to in-frame clones, with some not included. The sample holds 230,000 or so clones, about four fifths seen once. Germline-derived CDR1 and CDR2 are SGHTA and FQGNSA. V was trimmed by 2 bases and J by 2 bases, leaving 7 bases between them. The CDR3 is 15 amino acids. The V call is TRBV7-2, the J call TRBJ2-6, with a possible D match to TRBD1 (5 bases). Sequencing was carried out using peripheral blood. The sequence came from a man between 35 and 55 years old with active or convalescent COVID-19. The CDR3 loop is CASSLNRPGANVLTF. The CDR3 bases are TGTGCCAGCAGCTTAAACAGGCCTGGGGCCAACGTCCTGACTTTC.